This T cell receptor (beta chain) was identified in a study of T cell clonotyping in hematopoietic cell transplantation. Study at large: Recipient samples before transplant were obtained post-cytoreduction. Study-level findings and limits: Few recipient clonotypes overlapped donors; over 95% were de novo at given depth. Recipient TCR diversity dropped after transplant; expanded clonotypes rose from day 30 to 180. Without cell sorting, CD4 versus CD8 contributions remain unresolved.

Sequencing used immunoSEQ multiplex PCR; TCRdb keeps in-frame clones, though not all of them. Of some 28,000 clones listed, more than 65% are singletons. The CDR3 has 15 amino acids. In germline, CDR1 is SSHAT, CDR2 FNYEAQ (reference sequence). Comments on this clone: Its cognate antigen is unknown.

Time point defined: recipient sample about 28 days before transplant, after cytoreduction. The specimen was peripheral blood mononuclear cells, collected before stem cell transplant. V and J are TRBV7-7 and TRBJ2-5; D possibly matches TRBD1 or TRBD2 (5 bases each). The source of this sequence is a man aged 35 to 55 with acute myeloid leukemia. Some clones in this sample may be carry-over from other donors' samples. The CDR3 nucleotides are TGTGCTAGCGCCTCGGGGCGAACGTACCAAGAGACCCAGTACTTC. As protein: CASASGRTYQETQYF.